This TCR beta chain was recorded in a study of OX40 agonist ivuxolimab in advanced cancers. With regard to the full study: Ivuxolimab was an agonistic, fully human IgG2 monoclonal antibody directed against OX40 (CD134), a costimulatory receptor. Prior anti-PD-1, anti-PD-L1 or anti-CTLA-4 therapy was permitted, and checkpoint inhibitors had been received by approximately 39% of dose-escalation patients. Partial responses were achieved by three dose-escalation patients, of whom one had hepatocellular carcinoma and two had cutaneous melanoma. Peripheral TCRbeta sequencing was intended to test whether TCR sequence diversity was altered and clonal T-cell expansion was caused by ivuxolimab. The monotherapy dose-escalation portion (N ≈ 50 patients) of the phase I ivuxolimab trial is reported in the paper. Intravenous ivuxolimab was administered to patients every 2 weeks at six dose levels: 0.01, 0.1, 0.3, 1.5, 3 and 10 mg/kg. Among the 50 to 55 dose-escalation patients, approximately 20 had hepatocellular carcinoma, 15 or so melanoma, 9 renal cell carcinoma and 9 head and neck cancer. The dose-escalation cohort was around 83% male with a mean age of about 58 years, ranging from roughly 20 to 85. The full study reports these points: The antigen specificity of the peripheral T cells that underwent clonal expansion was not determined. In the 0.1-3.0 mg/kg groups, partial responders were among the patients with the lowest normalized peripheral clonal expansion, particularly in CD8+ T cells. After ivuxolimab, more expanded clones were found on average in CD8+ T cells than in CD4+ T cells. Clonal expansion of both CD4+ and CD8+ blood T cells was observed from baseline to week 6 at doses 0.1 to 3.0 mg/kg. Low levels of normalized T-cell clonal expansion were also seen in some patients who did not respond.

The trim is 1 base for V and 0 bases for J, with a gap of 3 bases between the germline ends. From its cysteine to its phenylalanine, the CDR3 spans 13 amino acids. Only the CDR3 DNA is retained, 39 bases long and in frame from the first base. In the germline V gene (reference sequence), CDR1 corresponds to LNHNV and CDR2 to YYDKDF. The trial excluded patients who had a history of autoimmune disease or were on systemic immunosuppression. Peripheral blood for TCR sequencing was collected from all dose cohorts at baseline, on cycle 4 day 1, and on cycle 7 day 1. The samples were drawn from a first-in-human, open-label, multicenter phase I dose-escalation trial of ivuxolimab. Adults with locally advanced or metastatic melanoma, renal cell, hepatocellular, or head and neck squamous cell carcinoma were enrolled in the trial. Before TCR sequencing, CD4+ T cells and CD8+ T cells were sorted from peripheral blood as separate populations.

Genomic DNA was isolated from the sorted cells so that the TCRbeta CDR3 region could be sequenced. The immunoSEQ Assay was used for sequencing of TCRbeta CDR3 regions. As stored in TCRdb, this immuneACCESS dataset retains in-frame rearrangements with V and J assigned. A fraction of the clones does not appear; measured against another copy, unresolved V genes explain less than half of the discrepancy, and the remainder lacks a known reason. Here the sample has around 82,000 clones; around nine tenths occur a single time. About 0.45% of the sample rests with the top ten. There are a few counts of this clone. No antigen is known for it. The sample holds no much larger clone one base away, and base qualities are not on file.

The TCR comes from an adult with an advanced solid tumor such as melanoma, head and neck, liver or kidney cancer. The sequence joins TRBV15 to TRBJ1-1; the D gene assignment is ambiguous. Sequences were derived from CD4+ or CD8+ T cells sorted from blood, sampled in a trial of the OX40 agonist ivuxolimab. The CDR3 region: CATSRGVNTEAFF. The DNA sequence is TGTGCCACCAGCAGAGGTGTGAACACTGAAGCTTTCTTT.